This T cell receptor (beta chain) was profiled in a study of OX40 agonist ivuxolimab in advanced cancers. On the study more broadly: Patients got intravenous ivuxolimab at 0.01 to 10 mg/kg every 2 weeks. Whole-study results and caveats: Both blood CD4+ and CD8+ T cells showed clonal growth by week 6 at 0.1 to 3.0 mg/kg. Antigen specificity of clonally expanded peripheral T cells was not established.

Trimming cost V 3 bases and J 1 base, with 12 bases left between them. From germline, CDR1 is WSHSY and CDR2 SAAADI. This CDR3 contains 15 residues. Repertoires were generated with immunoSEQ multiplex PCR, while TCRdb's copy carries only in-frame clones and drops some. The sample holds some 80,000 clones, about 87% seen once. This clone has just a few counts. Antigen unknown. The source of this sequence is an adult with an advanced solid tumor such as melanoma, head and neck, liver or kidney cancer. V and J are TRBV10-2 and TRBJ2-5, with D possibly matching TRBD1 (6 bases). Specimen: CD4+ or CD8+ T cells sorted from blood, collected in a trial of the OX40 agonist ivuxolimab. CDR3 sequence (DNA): TGCGCCAGCAGTGATGCCAGGGGACGCCAAGAGACCCAGTACTTC. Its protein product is CASSDARGRQETQYF.